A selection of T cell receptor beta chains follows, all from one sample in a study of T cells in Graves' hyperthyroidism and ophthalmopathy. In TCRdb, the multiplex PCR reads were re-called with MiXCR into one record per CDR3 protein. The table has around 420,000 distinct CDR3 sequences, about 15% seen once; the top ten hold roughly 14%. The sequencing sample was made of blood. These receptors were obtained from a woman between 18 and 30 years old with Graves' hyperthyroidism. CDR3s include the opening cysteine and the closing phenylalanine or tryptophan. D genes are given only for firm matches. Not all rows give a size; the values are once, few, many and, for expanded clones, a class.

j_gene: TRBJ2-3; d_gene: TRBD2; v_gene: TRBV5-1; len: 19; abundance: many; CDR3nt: TGCGCCAGCAGCTTCCCGGGACTAGTCCCAACCGCTGGCACAGATACGCAGTATTTT; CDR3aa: CASSFPGLVPTAGTDTQYF
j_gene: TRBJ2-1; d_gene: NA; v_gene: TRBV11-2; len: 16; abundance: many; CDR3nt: TGTGCCAGCAGCTCCCCCCTAGGGGTGGCCTACAATGAGCAGTTCTTC; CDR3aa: CASSSPLGVAYNEQFF
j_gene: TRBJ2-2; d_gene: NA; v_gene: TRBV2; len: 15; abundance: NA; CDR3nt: TGTGCCAGCAGTGAGCAGGGGACGGATACCGGGGAGCTGTTTTTT; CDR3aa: CASSEQGTDTGELFF
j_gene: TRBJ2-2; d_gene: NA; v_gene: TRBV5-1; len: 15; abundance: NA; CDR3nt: TGCGCCAGCAGCTTGGTCGCGGTATACACCGGGGAGCTGTTTTTT; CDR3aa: CASSLVAVYTGELFF
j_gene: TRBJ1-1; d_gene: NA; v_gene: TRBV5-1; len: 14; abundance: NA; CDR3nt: TGCGCCAGCAGCTTGGACTCTGACAACACTGAAGCTTTCTTT; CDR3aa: CASSLDSDNTEAFF
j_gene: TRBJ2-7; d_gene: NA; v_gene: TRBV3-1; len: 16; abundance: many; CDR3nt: TGTGCCAGCAGCCAAGATCCGGGCCCGGGGGCCTACGAGCAGTACTTC; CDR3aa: CASSQDPGPGAYEQYF
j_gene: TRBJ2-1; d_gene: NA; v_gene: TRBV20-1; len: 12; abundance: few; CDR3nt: TGCAGTGCTCAACTCGGACAGCCTGAGCAGTTCTTC; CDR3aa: CSAQLGQPEQFF
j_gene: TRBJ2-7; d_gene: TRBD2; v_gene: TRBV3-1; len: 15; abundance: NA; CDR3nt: TGTGCCAGCAGCCAAGTCCTATCCAGCGGGAGAGAGCAGTACTTC; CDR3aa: CASSQVLSSGREQYF
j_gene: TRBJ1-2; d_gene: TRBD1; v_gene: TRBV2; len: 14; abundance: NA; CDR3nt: TGTGCCACCAGAGCGGGGACAGGGAACTATGGCTACACCTTC; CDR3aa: CATRAGTGNYGYTF
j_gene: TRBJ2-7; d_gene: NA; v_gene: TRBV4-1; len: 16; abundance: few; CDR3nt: TGCGCCAGCAGCCAGCAATTAAGCGGCCAAACCTACGAGCAGTACTTC; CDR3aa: CASSQQLSGQTYEQYF
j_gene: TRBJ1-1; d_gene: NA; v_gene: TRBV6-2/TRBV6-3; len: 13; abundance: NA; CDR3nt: TGTGCCAGCACTGGGCAGATGAACACTGAAGCTTTCTTT; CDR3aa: CASTGQMNTEAFF
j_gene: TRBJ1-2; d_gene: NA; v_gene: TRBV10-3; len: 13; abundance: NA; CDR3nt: TGTGCCATCAGTGAAGGCAGAGGGACTGGCTACACCTTC; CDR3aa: CAISEGRGTGYTF
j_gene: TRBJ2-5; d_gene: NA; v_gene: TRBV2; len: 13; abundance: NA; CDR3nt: TGTGCCAGCAGTGAGCTAGGCCAAGAGACCCAGTACTTC; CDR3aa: CASSELGQETQYF
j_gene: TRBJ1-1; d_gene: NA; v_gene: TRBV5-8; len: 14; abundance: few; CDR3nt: TGTGCCAGCAAGTCCCCGGGACAGAACACTGAAGCTTTCTTT; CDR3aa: CASKSPGQNTEAFF
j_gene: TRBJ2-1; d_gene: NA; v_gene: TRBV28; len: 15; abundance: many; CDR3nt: TGTGCCAGCAGTCCCCCCCCCCCCGTCTACAATGAGCAGTTCTTC; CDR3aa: CASSPPPPVYNEQFF
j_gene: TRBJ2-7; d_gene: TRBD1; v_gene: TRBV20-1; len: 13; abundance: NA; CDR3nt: TGCAGTGCAATCGGACAGGGGGACTACGAGCAGTACTTC; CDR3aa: CSAIGQGDYEQYF
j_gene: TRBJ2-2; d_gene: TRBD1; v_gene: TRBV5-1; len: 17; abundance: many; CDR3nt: TGCGCCAGCAGCCCGGACGAGGGACAGGGCGGCACCGGGGAGCTGTTTTTT; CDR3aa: CASSPDEGQGGTGELFF
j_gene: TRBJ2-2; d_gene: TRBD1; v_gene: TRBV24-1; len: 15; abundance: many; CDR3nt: TGTGCCACCAGTGATTTGGACAGGGCCACCGGGGAGCTGTTTTTT; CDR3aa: CATSDLDRATGELFF
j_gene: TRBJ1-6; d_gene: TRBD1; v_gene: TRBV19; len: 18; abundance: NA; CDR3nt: TGTGCCAGTATGAGGGTGACACGACAGGGGATTTTCAATTCACCCCTCCACTTT; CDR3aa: CASMRVTRQGIFNSPLHF
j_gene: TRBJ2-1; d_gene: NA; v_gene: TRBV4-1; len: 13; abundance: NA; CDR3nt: TGCGCCAGCAGCCAAGTGGCCTACAATGAGCAGTTCTTC; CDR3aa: CASSQVAYNEQFF
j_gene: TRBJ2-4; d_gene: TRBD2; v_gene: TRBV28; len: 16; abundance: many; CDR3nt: TGTGCCAGCAGTAGACTAGCGGGAGGGGCCAAAAACATTCAGTACTTC; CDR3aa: CASSRLAGGAKNIQYF
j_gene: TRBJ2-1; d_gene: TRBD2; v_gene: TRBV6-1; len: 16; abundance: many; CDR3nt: TGTGCCAGCAGTAATATCGGGACTAGCGGGAGGAATGAGCAGTTCTTC; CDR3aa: CASSNIGTSGRNEQFF
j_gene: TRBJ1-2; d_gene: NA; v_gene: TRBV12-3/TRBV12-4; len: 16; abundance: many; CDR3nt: TGTGCCAGCAGTTTAGCGCCCGGATCTAATAACTATGGCTACACCTTC; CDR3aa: CASSLAPGSNNYGYTF
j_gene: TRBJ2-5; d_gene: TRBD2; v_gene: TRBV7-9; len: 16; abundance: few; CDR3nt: TGTGCCGGAACCTTGGGAAGCGGGGGGGCCGAAGAGACCCAGTACTTC; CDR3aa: CAGTLGSGGAEETQYF
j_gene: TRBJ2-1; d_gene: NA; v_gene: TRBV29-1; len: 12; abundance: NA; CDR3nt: TGCGGCGTTGCGGAGGGAGTTAATGAGCAGTTCTTC; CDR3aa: CGVAEGVNEQFF
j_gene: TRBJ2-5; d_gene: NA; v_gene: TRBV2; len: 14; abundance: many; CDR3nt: TGTGCCAGCAGAAGAGATCAGTTCCAAGAGACCCAGTACTTC; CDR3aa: CASRRDQFQETQYF
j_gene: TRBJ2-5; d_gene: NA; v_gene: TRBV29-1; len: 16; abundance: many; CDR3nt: TGCAGCGTTGAAGGAATGGCCAGGGTTTTCGGGGAGACCCAGTACTTC; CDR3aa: CSVEGMARVFGETQYF
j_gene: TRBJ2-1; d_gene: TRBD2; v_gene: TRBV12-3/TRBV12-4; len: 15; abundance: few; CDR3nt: TGTGCCAGCAGGGAAGAGAGCGGGGGGGACAATGAGCAGTTCTTC; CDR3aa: CASREESGGDNEQFF
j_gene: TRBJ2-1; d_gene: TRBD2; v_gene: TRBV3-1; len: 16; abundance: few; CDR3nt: TGTGCCAGCAGCCTTGGAGCGGGAGAATCCTACAATGAGCAGTTCTTC; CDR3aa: CASSLGAGESYNEQFF
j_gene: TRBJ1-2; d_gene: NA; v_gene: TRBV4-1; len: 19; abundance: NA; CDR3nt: TGCGCCAGCAGCCAGGGCAAGGGACAAAAAAAGGGGCAGGAATATGGCTACACCTTC; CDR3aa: CASSQGKGQKKGQEYGYTF
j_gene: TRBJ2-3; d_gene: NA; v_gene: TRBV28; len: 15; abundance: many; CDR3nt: TGTGCCAGCAGTCCCGTCGGGCCGGCGGCAGATACGCAGTATTTT; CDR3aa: CASSPVGPAADTQYF
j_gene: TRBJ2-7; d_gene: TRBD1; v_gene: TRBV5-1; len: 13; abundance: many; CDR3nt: TGTGCCAGCAGTTTGGGACAGGGTGGCGAGCAGTACTTC; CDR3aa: CASSLGQGGEQYF
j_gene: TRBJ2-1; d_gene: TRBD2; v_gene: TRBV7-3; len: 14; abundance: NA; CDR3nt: TGTGCCAGCAGCTTAAGTCTTAGCGGGGGTGAGCAGTTCTTC; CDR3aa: CASSLSLSGGEQFF
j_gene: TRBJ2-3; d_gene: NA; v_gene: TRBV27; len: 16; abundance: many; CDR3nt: TGTGCCAGCAGTTTAGTTAGGGGGACTGGCACAGATACGCAGTATTTT; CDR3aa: CASSLVRGTGTDTQYF
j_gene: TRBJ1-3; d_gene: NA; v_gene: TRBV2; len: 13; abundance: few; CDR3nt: TGTGCCAGCCAGCTTATTCCGGGAAACACCATATATTTT; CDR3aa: CASQLIPGNTIYF
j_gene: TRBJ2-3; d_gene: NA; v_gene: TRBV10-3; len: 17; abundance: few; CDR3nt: TGTGCCATCCATGCAGGTCCGCCTAAGGTGGGCACAGATACGCAGTATTTT; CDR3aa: CAIHAGPPKVGTDTQYF
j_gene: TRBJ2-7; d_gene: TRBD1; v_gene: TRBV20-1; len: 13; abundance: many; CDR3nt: TGCAGTGCGCCCAGGGACAGGGGCTACGAGCAGTACTTC; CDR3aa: CSAPRDRGYEQYF
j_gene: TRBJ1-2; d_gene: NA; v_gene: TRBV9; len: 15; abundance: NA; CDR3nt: TGTGCCAGCAGCCTAACGTCGGGCGGCCTCTATGGCTACACCTTC; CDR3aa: CASSLTSGGLYGYTF
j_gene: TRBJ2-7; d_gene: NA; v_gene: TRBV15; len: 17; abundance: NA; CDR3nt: TGTGCCACCAGCAGAGATGCCAGGGCGGGCCCCTTCCCCGAGCAGTACTTC; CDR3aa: CATSRDARAGPFPEQYF
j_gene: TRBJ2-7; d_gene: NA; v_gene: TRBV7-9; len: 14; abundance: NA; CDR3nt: TGTGCCAGCAGCGCTGGGACAAGTCACTACGAGCAGTACTTC; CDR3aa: CASSAGTSHYEQYF
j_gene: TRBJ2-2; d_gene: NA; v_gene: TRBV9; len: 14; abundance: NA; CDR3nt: TGTGCCAGCAGCGTAGGCGCCCAGCCCGGGGAGCTGTTTTTT; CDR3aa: CASSVGAQPGELFF
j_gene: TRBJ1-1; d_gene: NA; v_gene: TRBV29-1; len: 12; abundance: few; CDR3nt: TGCAGCGTTGAAGAGATGAGAACAGAAGCTTTCTTT; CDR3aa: CSVEEMRTEAFF
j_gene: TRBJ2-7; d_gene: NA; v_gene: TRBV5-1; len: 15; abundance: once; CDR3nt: TGCGCCAGCAGCTCGGAGGGCCGTACTTTCGACGAGCAGTACTTC; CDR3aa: CASSSEGRTFDEQYF
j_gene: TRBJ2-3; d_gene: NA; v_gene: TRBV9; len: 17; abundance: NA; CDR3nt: TGTGCCAGCAGCGATTCCGTCAGGGACTCTATCACAGATACGCAGTATTTT; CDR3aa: CASSDSVRDSITDTQYF
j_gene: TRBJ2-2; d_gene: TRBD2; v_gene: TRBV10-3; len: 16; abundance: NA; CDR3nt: TGTGCCATCAGTGAGGCAAGCGGGAGGTACACCGGGGAGCTGTTTTTT; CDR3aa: CAISEASGRYTGELFF
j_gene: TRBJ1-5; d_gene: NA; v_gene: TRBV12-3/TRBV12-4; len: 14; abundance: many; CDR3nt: TGTGCCAGCAGTGACGGACAGATCCGTGAGCCCCAGCATTTT; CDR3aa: CASSDGQIREPQHF
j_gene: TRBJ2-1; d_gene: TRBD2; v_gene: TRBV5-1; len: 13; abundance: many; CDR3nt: TGCGCCAGCAGCATAGCGGGAGGCTATGAGCAGTTCTTC; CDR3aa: CASSIAGGYEQFF
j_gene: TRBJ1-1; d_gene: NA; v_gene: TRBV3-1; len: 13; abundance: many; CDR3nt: TGTGCCAGCACCCGGACAGAGAACACTGAAGCTTTCTTT; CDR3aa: CASTRTENTEAFF
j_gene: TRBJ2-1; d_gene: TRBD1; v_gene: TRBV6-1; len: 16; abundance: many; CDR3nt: TGTGCCAGCAGTGTTACCCCGGGACAGGGGGCAATTGAGCAGTTCTTC; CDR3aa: CASSVTPGQGAIEQFF
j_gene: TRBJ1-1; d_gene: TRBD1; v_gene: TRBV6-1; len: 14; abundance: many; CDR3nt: TGTGCCAGCAGAAAACAGGGGGCGGATACTGAAGCTTTCTTT; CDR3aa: CASRKQGADTEAFF
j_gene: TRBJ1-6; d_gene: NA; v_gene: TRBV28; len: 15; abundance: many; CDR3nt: TGTGCCAGCAGCCCTCTGACTCCCTTCGGTTCACCCCTCCACTTT; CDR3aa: CASSPLTPFGSPLHF
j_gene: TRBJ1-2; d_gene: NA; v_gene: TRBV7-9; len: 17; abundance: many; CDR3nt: TGTGCCAGCAGCTTAGCGCCAGTGACACTCGGGAACTATGGCTACACCTTC; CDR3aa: CASSLAPVTLGNYGYTF
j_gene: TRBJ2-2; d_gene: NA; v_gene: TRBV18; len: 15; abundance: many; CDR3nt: TGTGCCAGCTCACCAAGTCCAGGGTACACCGGGGAGCTGTTTTTT; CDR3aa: CASSPSPGYTGELFF
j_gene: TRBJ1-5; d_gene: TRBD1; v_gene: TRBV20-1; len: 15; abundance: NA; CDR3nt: TGCAGTGCTAGGCCGGGACAGGGAGTCAATCAGCCCCAGCATTTT; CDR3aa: CSARPGQGVNQPQHF
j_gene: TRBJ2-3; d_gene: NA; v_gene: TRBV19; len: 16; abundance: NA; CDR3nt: TGTGCCAGTAGTATCGGCTTCCAAACCCCCGCAGATACGCAGTATTTT; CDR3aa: CASSIGFQTPADTQYF
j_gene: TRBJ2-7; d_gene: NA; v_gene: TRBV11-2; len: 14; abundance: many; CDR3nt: TGTGCCAGCAGCTTAGATGTGCAGAGCTACGAGCAGTACTTC; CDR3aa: CASSLDVQSYEQYF
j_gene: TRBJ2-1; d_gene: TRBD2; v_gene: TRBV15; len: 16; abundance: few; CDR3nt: TGTGCCACCAGCAAAAACCCAACGGGAGGCTTCTATGAGCAGTTCTTC; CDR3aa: CATSKNPTGGFYEQFF
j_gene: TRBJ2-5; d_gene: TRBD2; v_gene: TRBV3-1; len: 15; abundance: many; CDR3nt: TGTGCCAGCAGGAAGACTAGCGGGGGGCCAGAGACCCAGTACTTC; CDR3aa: CASRKTSGGPETQYF
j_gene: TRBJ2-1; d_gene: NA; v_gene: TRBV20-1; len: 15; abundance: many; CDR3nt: TGCAGTGCTCACCGTCCAGGACTAAATTTGCATGAGCAGTTCTTC; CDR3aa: CSAHRPGLNLHEQFF
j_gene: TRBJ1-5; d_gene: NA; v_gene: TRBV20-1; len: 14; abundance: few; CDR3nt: TGCAGTGCTAGGGAACAGGGATGGAATCAGCCCCAGCATTTT; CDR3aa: CSAREQGWNQPQHF